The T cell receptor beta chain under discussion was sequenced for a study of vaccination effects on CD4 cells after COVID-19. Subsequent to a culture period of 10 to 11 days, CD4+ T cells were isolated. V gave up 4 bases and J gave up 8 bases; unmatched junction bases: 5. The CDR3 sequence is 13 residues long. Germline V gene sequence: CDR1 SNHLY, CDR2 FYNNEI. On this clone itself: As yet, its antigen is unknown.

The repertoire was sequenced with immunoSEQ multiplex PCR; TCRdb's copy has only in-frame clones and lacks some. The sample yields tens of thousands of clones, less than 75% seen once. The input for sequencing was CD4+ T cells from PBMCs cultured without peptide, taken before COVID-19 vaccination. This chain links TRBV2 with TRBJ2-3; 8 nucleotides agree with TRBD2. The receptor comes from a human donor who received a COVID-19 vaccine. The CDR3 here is CASSGAGGTTQYF. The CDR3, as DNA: TGTGCCAGCAGTGGGGCGGGGGGCACTACGCAGTATTTT.